This entry describes one T cell receptor beta chain. The sample belongs to a study of shared clonotypes between healthy human individuals. Assay: immunoSEQ multiplex PCR; the TCRdb copy retains only in-frame clones and omits some. This table has approximately 510,000 clones, 79% appearing once. This CDR3 is built from 12 residues. Germline CDR1 GTSNPN, CDR2 SVGIG (reference sequence). V gave up 8 bases and J gave up 6 bases; unmatched junction bases: 8. The sample consisted of PBMCs. This TCR came from a woman in her forties in good health. Some clones in this sample may be carry-over from other donors' samples. The chain has TRBV30 and TRBJ2-5; TRBD2 agrees at 8 bases. CDR3 sequence reads: CAGTGGLKTQYF. CDR3 in DNA: TGTGCCGGGACGGGGGGGTTGAAGACCCAGTACTTC.